A single sample gave rise to the 2 T cell receptor beta chains below, sequenced in a study of blood T cell repertoires in COVID-19. Libraries were prepared by immunoSEQ multiplex PCR; TCRdb keeps only in-frame clonotypes and omits some of them. The repertoire holds about 300,000 clones, about nine tenths seen once, with over 2% in the top ten. Sequences were obtained from peripheral blood. The receptor source for this set is a woman aged 25 to 39 with COVID-19, enrolled during active disease.

A single count supports this clone. The gene calls are TRBV2 and TRBJ2-7; 14 positions agree with TRBD2. V shed 5 bases and J 1 base; nucleotides not matched to a gene: 4. The CDR3 totals 16 residues. The V gene's germline CDR1 is SNHLY and CDR2 FYNNEI. This CDR3 is CASSNGLAGGSYEQYF. DNA of the CDR3: TGTGCCAGCAGTAATGGACTAGCGGGGGGATCCTACGAGCAGTACTTC.

The chain employs TRBV18 and TRBJ2-6; D possibly corresponds to TRBD1 (7 bases). The CDR3 sequence is 15 residues long. V lost 5 bases to trimming and J lost 4 bases, with 12 bases between them. Per germline, CDR1 KGHSH and CDR2 LQKENI. Here the CDR3 reads CASSTRGAGANVLTF. The CDR3 DNA is TGTGCCAGCTCAACCAGGGGGGCAGGGGCCAACGTCCTGACTTTC.